Included here is one T cell receptor (beta chain) sequence, with context. For the second PCR, which ran for roughly 7 to 11 cycles, a sample-barcoded 5' primer and a J-beta primer mix were used. TCRdb reanalysed the 5' RACE reads using MiXCR and keeps one entry per CDR3 protein. The table has hundreds of thousands of distinct CDR3 sequences, under 70% seen once. Germline values: CDR1 MNHEY, CDR2 SVGAGI. J lost 7 bases, V lost 8 bases, and 8 bases had no gene match. There are 13 residues in the CDR3. Samples each had at least 5 micrograms of total RNA extracted. The data belong to a study of blood T cells in healthy people across ages.

What was sequenced was blood. This clonotype was obtained from a man aged 60 to 69 in good health. The V call is TRBV6-5, the J call TRBJ2-1; 7 bases match TRBD1. CDR3 bases: TGTGCCAGCGTAGCCCACAGGGGAAATGAGCAGTTCTTC. It yields the protein CASVAHRGNEQFF.